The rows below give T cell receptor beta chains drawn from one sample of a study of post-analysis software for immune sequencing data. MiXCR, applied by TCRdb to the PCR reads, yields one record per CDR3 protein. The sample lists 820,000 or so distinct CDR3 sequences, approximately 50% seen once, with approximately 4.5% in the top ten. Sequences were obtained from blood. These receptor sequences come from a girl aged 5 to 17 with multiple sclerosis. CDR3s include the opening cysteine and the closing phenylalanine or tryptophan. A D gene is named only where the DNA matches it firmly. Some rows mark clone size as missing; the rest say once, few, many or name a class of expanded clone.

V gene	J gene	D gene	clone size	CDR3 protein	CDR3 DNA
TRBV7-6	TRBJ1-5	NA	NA	CAIRSPRESAARNQPQHF	TGTGCCATCCGGTCCCCCAGGGAGAGTGCGGCACGAAATCAGCCCCAGCATTTT
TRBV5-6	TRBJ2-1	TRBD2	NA	CASSLELGLAGNNEQFF	TGTGCCAGCAGCTTGGAGCTAGGACTAGCGGGGAACAATGAGCAGTTCTTC
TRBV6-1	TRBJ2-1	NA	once	CASRPSYSYNEQFF	TGTGCCAGCAGACCTTCCTACTCCTACAATGAGCAGTTCTTC
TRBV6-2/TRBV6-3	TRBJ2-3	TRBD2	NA	CASTLTTSGGTDTQYF	TGTGCCAGCACCCTCACGACTAGCGGGGGCACAGATACGCAGTATTTT
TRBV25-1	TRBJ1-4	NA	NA	CASSGTGTRNEKLFF	TGTGCCAGCAGTGGAACCGGGACGCGAAATGAAAAACTGTTTTTT
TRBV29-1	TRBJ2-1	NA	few	CSVEFGRSPRNEQFF	TGCAGCGTTGAGTTCGGCAGAAGTCCCCGCAATGAGCAGTTCTTC
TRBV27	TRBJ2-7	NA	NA	CASSLKRGAYEQYF	TGTGCCAGCAGTTTAAAAAGAGGTGCCTACGAGCAGTACTTC
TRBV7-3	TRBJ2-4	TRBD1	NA	CASSSGTGRNIQYF	TGTGCCAGCAGCTCCGGGACAGGGAGGAACATTCAGTACTTC
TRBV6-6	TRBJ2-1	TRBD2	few	CASFRREGYEQFF	TGTGCCAGCTTCCGGCGGGAGGGTTATGAGCAGTTCTTC
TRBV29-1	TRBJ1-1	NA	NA	CSVDVVGNTEAFF	TGCAGCGTTGACGTGGTAGGGAACACTGAAGCTTTCTTT
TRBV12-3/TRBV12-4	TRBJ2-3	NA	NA	CASSPGRTLGTDTQYF	TGTGCCAGCAGTCCCGGTCGGACCCTGGGGACAGATACGCAGTATTTT
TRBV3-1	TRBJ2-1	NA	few	CASSFRGAGEQFF	TGTGCCAGCAGCTTTAGGGGGGCGGGAGAGCAGTTCTTC
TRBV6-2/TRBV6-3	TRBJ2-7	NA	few	CASSTGTTIYEQYF	TGTGCCAGCAGTACCGGGACAACGATCTACGAGCAGTACTTC
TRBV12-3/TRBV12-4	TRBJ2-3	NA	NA	CASSPTGLAADTQYF	TGTGCCAGCAGCCCGACAGGGTTAGCGGCAGATACGCAGTATTTT
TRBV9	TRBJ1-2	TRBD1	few	CASSVGTAHYGYTF	TGTGCCAGCAGCGTGGGGACAGCTCACTATGGCTACACCTTC
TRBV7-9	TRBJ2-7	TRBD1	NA	CASSSRGFDEQYF	TGTGCCAGCAGCTCCAGGGGGTTCGACGAGCAGTACTTC
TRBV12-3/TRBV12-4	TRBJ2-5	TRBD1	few	CASSGTASQETQYF	TGTGCCAGCAGCGGGACAGCTTCTCAAGAGACCCAGTACTTC
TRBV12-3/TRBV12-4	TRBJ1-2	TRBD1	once	CASRKDTGAGYGYTF	TGTGCCAGCAGGAAAGATACAGGGGCCGGCTATGGCTACACCTTC
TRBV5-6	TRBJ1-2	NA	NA	CASTPGQGMDGYTF	TGTGCCAGCACACCGGGACAAGGGATGGATGGCTACACCTTC
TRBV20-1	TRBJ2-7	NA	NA	CSARGPRYEQYF	TGCAGTGCTAGAGGGCCCCGCTACGAGCAGTACTTC
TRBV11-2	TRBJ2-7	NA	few	CASSFLNSGGTFYEQYF	TGTGCCAGCAGCTTCCTTAATTCCGGAGGGACCTTCTACGAGCAGTACTTC
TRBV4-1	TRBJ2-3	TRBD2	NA	CASSQGGGRGDTQYF	TGCGCCAGCAGCCAAGGCGGGGGGCGCGGAGATACGCAGTATTTT
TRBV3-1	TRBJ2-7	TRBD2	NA	CASSLRASGNPYEQYF	TGTGCCAGCAGCCTCCGAGCCAGCGGGAACCCCTACGAGCAGTACTTC
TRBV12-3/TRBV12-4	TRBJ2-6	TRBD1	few	CASSPRGRTGGFVSGANVLTF	TGTGCCAGCAGCCCAAGAGGGAGGACAGGGGGTTTCGTCTCTGGGGCCAACGTCCTGACTTTC
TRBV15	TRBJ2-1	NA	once	CATSITDPPNEQFF	TGTGCCACCTCTATCACTGACCCCCCCAATGAGCAGTTCTTC
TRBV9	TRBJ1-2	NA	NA	CASSPNGGASYGYTF	TGTGCCAGCAGTCCTAACGGTGGGGCAAGCTATGGCTACACCTTC
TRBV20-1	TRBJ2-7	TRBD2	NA	CSARDIAGGAVYEQYF	TGCAGTGCTAGGGATATAGCGGGAGGCGCCGTCTACGAGCAGTACTTC
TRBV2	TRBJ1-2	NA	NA	CASLAPVGANYGYTF	TGTGCCAGTCTCGCTCCAGTCGGGGCTAACTATGGCTACACCTTC
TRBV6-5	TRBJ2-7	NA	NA	CASTHKRGEQYF	TGTGCCAGCACACACAAAAGGGGCGAGCAGTACTTC
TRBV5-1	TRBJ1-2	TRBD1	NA	CASSTGQGDYGYTF	TGTGCCAGCAGTACTGGACAGGGGGATTATGGCTACACCTTC
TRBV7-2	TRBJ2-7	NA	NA	CASSPEGGGYEQYF	TGTGCCAGCAGCCCCGAGGGGGGTGGCTACGAGCAGTACTTC
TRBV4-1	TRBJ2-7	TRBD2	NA	CASSQVSGGSEQYF	TGCGCCAGCAGCCAAGTCTCGGGAGGCAGCGAGCAGTACTTC
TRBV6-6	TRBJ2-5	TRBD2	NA	CASSYSGTSPGETQYF	TGTGCCAGCAGTTACTCTGGGACTAGTCCTGGGGAGACCCAGTACTTC
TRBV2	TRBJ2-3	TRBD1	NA	CASTDRGRTDTQYF	TGTGCCAGCACGGACAGGGGGAGGACAGATACGCAGTATTTT
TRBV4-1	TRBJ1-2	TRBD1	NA	CASSQTSGTGDWYGYTF	TGCGCCAGCAGCCAGACTTCCGGGACAGGGGATTGGTATGGCTACACCTTC
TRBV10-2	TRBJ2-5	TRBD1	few	CASSERGREETQYF	TGCGCCAGCAGTGAGAGGGGGCGGGAAGAGACCCAGTACTTC
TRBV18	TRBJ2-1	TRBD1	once	CASSSRQGDEQFF	TGTGCCAGCTCATCCCGACAGGGGGATGAGCAGTTCTTC
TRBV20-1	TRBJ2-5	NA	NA	CSAVRGGAETQYF	TGCAGTGCTGTCAGGGGTGGGGCAGAGACCCAGTACTTC
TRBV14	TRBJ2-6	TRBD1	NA	CASSPQGGWSYGANVLTF	TGTGCCAGCAGTCCACAGGGGGGCTGGTCTTATGGGGCCAACGTCCTGACTTTC
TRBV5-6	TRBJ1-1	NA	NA	CASSLLFRFEAFF	TGTGCCAGCAGCTTGTTGTTCAGGTTTGAAGCTTTCTTT
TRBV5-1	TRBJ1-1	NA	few	CASSLGTSGNTEAFF	TGCGCCAGCAGCTTGGGGACCTCAGGGAACACTGAAGCTTTCTTT
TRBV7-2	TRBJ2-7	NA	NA	CASSLAPAQSPEQYF	TGTGCCAGCAGCTTAGCCCCGGCCCAGAGCCCCGAGCAGTACTTC